This TCR beta chain is from a study of blood T cell repertoires in COVID-19. Overall study: Sites across the United States, Italy and Spain contributed samples from acute and convalescent COVID-19. PBMCs, B-cell-depleted T cells, or T cells provided the cDNA or gDNA that made up the material.

Germline V gene data show CDR1 as LNHDA and CDR2 as SQIVND (reference sequence). The germline V and J ends were trimmed by 4 bases and 2 bases, with 15 bases remaining between them. CDR3 length: 15 amino acids. Repertoires were generated with immunoSEQ multiplex PCR, while TCRdb's copy carries only in-frame clones and drops some. The sample includes 200,000 to 250,000 clones, around 88% of them seen just once. This clonotype was sampled from a woman in her twenties or thirties who had recovered from COVID-19. The sample taken for sequencing was PBMCs or T cells enriched from blood (not recorded which). This chain joins TRBV19 and TRBJ2-7, with D possibly matching TRBD1 (6 bases). The CDR3, as DNA: TGTGCCAGTAGTAGAGGGGGAGCAACGACCTACGAGCAGTACTTC. Protein product: CASSRGGATTYEQYF. The variable domain in full, with the rest retrieved from reference TRBV19 and TRBJ2-7, is DGGITQSPKYLFRKEGQNVTLSCEQNLNHDAMYWYRQDPGQGLRLIYYSQIVNDFQKGDIAEGYSVSREKKESFPLTVTSAQKNPTAFYLCASSRGGATTYEQYFGPGTRLTVT.